What follows are 28 T cell receptor beta chains derived from one specimen sequenced in a study of T cell changes during pregnancy in multiple sclerosis. Some clones are missing from TCRdb's copy, which holds only in-frame ones; the method was immunoSEQ multiplex PCR. The data show 130,000 or so clones, approximately 93% seen once. Sequencing was performed on peripheral blood, taken before pregnancy. All receptors come from a female donor with multiple sclerosis, enrolled in a pregnancy study.

The chain combines TRBV9 with TRBJ2-5; 8 bases are a match to TRBD2. Per germline, CDR1 SGDLS and CDR2 YYNGEE. The ends lost 0 bases at V and 2 bases at J; junction bases unmatched: 3. This CDR3 contains 15 residues. The CDR3 sequence is CASSVGGGRQETQYF. In DNA form, the CDR3 reads TGTGCCAGCAGCGTAGGAGGCGGGAGGCAAGAGACCCAGTACTTC.

The chain is built from TRBV6-1 and TRBJ2-1; 10 bases agree with TRBD2. J was trimmed by 4 bases and V by 4 bases; bases with no gene match: 7. The CDR3 is 16 residues long. In germline, CDR1 is MNHNS, CDR2 SASEGT. The CDR3 DNA reads TGTGCCAGCAGTGTAGTACTAGCGGGGAGTTACAATGAGCAGTTCTTC. It translates to CASSVVLAGSYNEQFF.

V and J are TRBV19 and TRBJ1-4; 7 nucleotides align to TRBD1. CDR3 size: 19 residues. V lost 5 bases to trimming and J lost 2 bases; unmatched junction nucleotides: 17. CDR1 and CDR2 (germline): LNHDA, SQIVND (reference sequence). CDR3 loop: CASSGYPGDSRGTNEKLFF. CDR3 nucleotide sequence: TGTGCCAGTAGTGGCTACCCCGGGGACAGTCGGGGTACTAATGAAAAACTGTTTTTT.

The rearrangement joins TRBV25-1 to TRBJ2-5; D may be TRBD1 (7 bases). Germline V lookup: CDR1 MGHDK, CDR2 SYGVNS. Trimming removed 1 base from V and 7 bases from J, with 19 bases in between. The CDR3 extends over 16 amino acids. CDR3 DNA: TGTGCCAGCAGTGAATCCGGGCGGGACAGCCAAAGGACCCAGTACTTC. This gives the protein CASSESGRDSQRTQYF. Supplemented by reference TRBV25-1 and TRBJ2-5, the full variable domain reads EADIYQTPRYLVIGTGKKITLECSQTMGHDKMYWYQQDPGMELHLIHYSYGVNSTEKGDLSSESTVSRIRTEHFPLTLESARPSHTSQYLCASSESGRDSQRTQYFGPGTRLLVL.

CDR3 sequence (DNA): TGTGCCAGCAGTCACCCCGGGGGGGGAGGAACCGGGGAGCTGTTTTTT. Its translation is CASSHPGGGGTGELFF. The chain joins TRBV28 to TRBJ2-2; TRBD2 aligns across 8 bases. This CDR3 contains 16 residues. Germline lookup yields CDR1 MDHEN and CDR2 SYDVKM. Trimming took 5 bases from V and 5 from J; bases not matched to a gene: 10.

V gene TRBV19 combines with J gene TRBJ2-7, with 8 bases matching TRBD2. The CDR3 is made up of 13 amino acids. The ends lost 7 bases at V and 7 bases at J; junction bases unmatched: 9. Germline V gene data show CDR1 as LNHDA and CDR2 as SQIVND (reference sequence). CDR3 residues: CASKSGTSLEQYF. The CDR3 DNA follows: TGTGCCAGTAAGTCCGGGACTAGTCTTGAGCAGTACTTC. Together with reference TRBV19 and TRBJ2-7, the CDR3 gives the full variable domain: DGGITQSPKYLFRKEGQNVTLSCEQNLNHDAMYWYRQDPGQGLRLIYYSQIVNDFQKGDIAEGYSVSREKKESFPLTVTSAQKNPTAFYLCASKSGTSLEQYFGPGTRLTVT.

Written as DNA, the CDR3 is TGCAGCGTCTCCCAGCGCCGGGACAGTGGGATAGGAGCTTTCTTT. It is translated as CSVSQRRDSGIGAFF. This chain joins TRBV29-1 and TRBJ1-1, with 7 nucleotides matching TRBD1. The V segment lost 6 bases and the J segment 10 bases; nucleotides outside the gene matches: 20. The CDR3 consists of 15 residues. CDR1 and CDR2 (germline): SQVTM, ANQGSEA.

The chain has TRBV5-1 and TRBJ2-5; 10 bases align to TRBD2. The CDR3 runs 15 residues. Germline-derived CDR1 and CDR2 are SGHRS and YFSETQ. V gave up 0 bases and J gave up 4 bases; unmatched junction bases: 3. CDR3 sequence: CASSLASGSAETQYF. DNA for the CDR3: TGCGCCAGCAGCTTGGCTAGCGGGAGTGCAGAGACCCAGTACTTC.

The gene calls are TRBV14 and TRBJ1-3; TRBD1 aligns across 9 bases. Looked up from germline, CDR1 is SGHDN and CDR2 is FVKESK. The trim removed 0 bases at V and 4 bases at J, leaving 4 bases unmatched. CDR3 length: 16 amino acids. CDR3 sequence (DNA): TGTGCCAGCAGCCAAGATGGGACAGGGCCCGGAAACACCATATATTTT. Translated, it gives CASSQDGTGPGNTIYF.

The chain recombines TRBV9 with TRBJ2-2; tentative D call: TRBD2 (7 bases). This CDR3 comprises 15 residues. V gave up 2 bases and J gave up 6 bases, with 14 bases separating them. Germline CDR1 and CDR2: SGDLS and YYNGEE. The CDR3 spells CASSVGGALSGELFF. The CDR3 DNA reads TGTGCCAGCAGCGTGGGGGGGGCCCTATCCGGGGAGCTGTTTTTT.

This clone was observed once. V is TRBV11-2 and J is TRBJ1-4; D is possibly TRBD1 (6 bases). V was clipped by 0 bases and J by 8 bases, with 13 bases between them. Germline CDR1 reads SGHAT; CDR2 reads FQNNGV. The CDR3 extends over 15 amino acids. The CDR3 coding sequence is TGTGCCAGCAGCTTAGACAGACAGGCTGGCGAAAAACTGTTTTTT. Its translation is CASSLDRQAGEKLFF.

The count of this clone is one. The chain couples TRBV7-9 to TRBJ2-7, with TRBD1 matching over 10 bases. The junction had 14 bases not matched to a gene; V was cut back by 5 bases and J by 4 bases. Germline CDR1 and CDR2: SEHNR and FQNEAQ (reference sequence). CDR3 length equals 17 residues. This chain's CDR3 is CASSPPQTGGTTYEQYF. CDR3 sequence (DNA): TGTGCCAGCAGCCCTCCCCAGACAGGGGGCACAACATACGAGCAGTACTTC.

The chain is built from TRBV2 and TRBJ1-4; possibly TRBD1 for D (6 bases). The germline gives CDR1 SNHLY, CDR2 FYNNEI. The CDR3 is 15 residues long. V was pared by 6 bases and J by 7 bases, with 18 bases between. CDR3 residues: CASSMGAGRGEKLFF. CDR3 nucleotide sequence: TGTGCCAGCAGCATGGGGGCAGGGAGGGGTGAAAAACTGTTTTTT.

The chain is built from TRBV2 and TRBJ2-1; D is ambiguous. This CDR3 has 15 residues. The V gene's germline CDR1 is SNHLY and CDR2 FYNNEI. Between the trimmed V and J ends, which lost 8 bases and 5 bases, there was a span of 19 bases. The CDR3: CASGRHFTPDNEQFF. Written as DNA, the CDR3 is TGTGCCAGCGGCCGACACTTTACACCAGACAATGAGCAGTTCTTC.

J is TRBJ2-2 and V is TRBV7-9; a weak D match, TRBD1 (5 bases). This CDR3 is built from 14 residues. The V end lost 6 bases, the J end lost 3 bases, and 11 bases lay between the germline ends. The V gene's germline CDR1 is SEHNR and CDR2 FQNEAQ (reference sequence). CDR3 sequence: CASSITGYTGELFF. In DNA form, the CDR3 reads TGTGCCAGCAGTATCACAGGCTACACCGGGGAGCTGTTTTTT.

V and J are TRBV7-9 and TRBJ2-1; 7 nucleotides match TRBD1. Germline V gene lookup returns CDR1 SEHNR and CDR2 FQNEAQ (reference sequence). This CDR3 region has 18 residues. J was trimmed by 4 bases and V by 2 bases; bases with no gene match: 14. This chain's CDR3 is CASSLLSAPGQHYNEQFF. The CDR3 DNA reads as TGTGCCAGCAGCTTACTCTCCGCGCCGGGACAGCATTACAATGAGCAGTTCTTC.

The J gene is TRBJ2-5, the V gene TRBV15; 8 nucleotides match TRBD2. The J call may be faulty, since TRBJ2-7 better matches the DNA end. The CDR3 has 14 amino acids. Germline CDR1 LNHNV, CDR2 YYDKDF (reference sequence). CDR3 nucleotides: TGTGCCACCAGCCCGGCGGGGGGCTCCTACGAGCAGTACTTC. Translation: CATSPAGGSYEQYF.

This chain connects TRBV27 to TRBJ2-1, with D maybe TRBD2 (6 bases). CDR1 and CDR2 (germline): MNHEY, SMNVEV (reference sequence). The V and J ends lost 3 bases and 3 bases respectively, with 12 bases between them. The CDR3 length is 15 residues. CDR3 sequence (DNA): TGTGCCAGCAGTTTTAACGGGGAGGTCTACAATGAGCAGTTCTTC. It yields the protein CASSFNGEVYNEQFF.

The genes are TRBV5-1 and TRBJ2-3; 9 bases are a match to TRBD1. The junction had 10 bases not matched to a gene; V was cut back by 2 bases and J by 3 bases. Germline loops: CDR1 SGHRS, CDR2 YFSETQ. The CDR3 is made up of 17 amino acids. The CDR3 DNA sequence: TGCGCCAGCAGCTTACTCTCTCCGGGACAGGGAACAGATACGCAGTATTTT. This gives the protein CASSLLSPGQGTDTQYF.

The CDR3: CASSDGTVEAFF. CDR3 nucleotides: TGTGCCAGCAGCGATGGGACAGTTGAAGCTTTCTTT. J is TRBJ1-1 and V is TRBV9; 7 nucleotides agree with TRBD1. Germline CDR1 is SGDLS and CDR2 is YYNGEE. V lost 3 bases to trimming and J lost 7 bases; unmatched junction nucleotides: 3. CDR3 length: 12 residues. The complete variable domain, with remaining parts taken from reference TRBV9 and TRBJ1-1, reads DSGVTQTPKHLITATGQRVTLRCSPRSGDLSVYWYQQSLDQGLQFLIQYYNGEERAKGNILERFSAQQFPDLHSELNLSSLELGDSALYFCASSDGTVEAFFGQGTRLTVV.

The V call is TRBV10-3, the J call TRBJ2-1; 9 bases align to TRBD2. The CDR3 totals 15 residues. CDR1 and CDR2 from the germline V gene are ENHRY and SYGVKD. J was trimmed by 4 bases and V by 6 bases; bases with no gene match: 7. CDR3: CAIRDLAGPYNEQFF. In DNA form, the CDR3 reads TGTGCCATCAGAGATCTAGCGGGGCCTTACAATGAGCAGTTCTTC.

In DNA, the CDR3 is TGCGCCAGCAGCCAAGATTCTAGCGGGAGATACGAGCAGTACTTC. This gives the protein CASSQDSSGRYEQYF. The chain couples TRBV4-1 to TRBJ2-7; TRBD2 aligns across 10 bases. Looked up from germline, CDR1 is MGHRA and CDR2 is YSYEKL. V was pared by 0 bases and J by 4 bases, with 3 bases of the junction left unmatched. This CDR3 region has 15 residues.

The genes are TRBV19 and TRBJ2-3; weak D call: TRBD2 (6 bases). The CDR3 is made up of 14 amino acids. The V end was cut by 2 bases, the J end by 6 bases, with 12 bases between. Germline lookup yields CDR1 LNHDA and CDR2 SQIVND (reference sequence). The CDR3 is CASSITGVLDTQYF. In nucleotides, the CDR3 is TGTGCCAGTAGTATAACGGGGGTATTGGATACGCAGTATTTT.

The V and J genes are TRBV27 and TRBJ1-5, with 12 positions matching TRBD1. V lost 4 bases, J lost 0 bases, and 10 bases stayed unmatched. The CDR3 sequence is 19 residues long. The V gene's germline CDR1 is MNHEY and CDR2 SMNVEV (reference sequence). CDR3 protein: CASSYRGTGGLDSNQPQHF. Written as DNA, the CDR3 is TGTGCCAGCAGTTACCGTGGGACAGGGGGCCTGGATAGCAATCAGCCCCAGCATTTT.

V is TRBV30 and J is TRBJ1-3; TRBD1 might be the D (6 bases). V was pared by 7 bases and J by 7 bases, with 17 bases between. CDR3 length: 13 residues. Germline CDR1 GTSNPN, CDR2 SVGIG (reference sequence). CDR3 amino acids: CAFKPRGRNTIYF. DNA of the CDR3: TGTGCCTTTAAGCCCAGGGGCCGGAACACCATATATTTT.

J is TRBJ2-7 and V is TRBV6-1, with 11 bases matching TRBD2. The germline CDR1 and CDR2 sequences are MNHNS and SASEGT. The CDR3 has 18 residues. J was trimmed by 2 bases and V by 3 bases; bases with no gene match: 12. In DNA, the CDR3 is TGTGCCAGCAGTGACGAAAGACTAGCGGGGCGGCGGGCCTACGAGCAGTACTTC. Amino acid sequence: CASSDERLAGRRAYEQYF.

The table lists this clone with a count of one. V is TRBV29-1 and J is TRBJ2-3; D may be TRBD2 (5 bases). CDR3 length equals 11 residues. Germline V gene data show CDR1 as SQVTM and CDR2 as ANQGSEA. With 7 bases removed from V and 2 bases from J, the gap between germline ends came to 7 bases. The CDR3 sequence is CSAGFTDTQYF. In DNA, the CDR3 is TGCAGCGCGGGATTCACAGATACGCAGTATTTT.

V is TRBV9 and J is TRBJ1-1; TRBD1 might be the D (6 bases). V lost 0 bases and J lost 0, with 15 bases in between. The CDR3 consists of 17 residues. Per germline, CDR1 SGDLS and CDR2 YYNGEE. The CDR3 region is CASSVDPWGGLNTEAFF. As DNA, the CDR3 is TGTGCCAGCAGCGTAGACCCATGGGGGGGGCTGAACACTGAAGCTTTCTTT.